Here is one T cell receptor (beta chain) with its context. Trimming stripped 4 bases from V and 4 bases from J, with 8 bases between. CDR1 SGHTA and CDR2 FQGTGA come from the germline V gene. This CDR3 spans 13 amino acids. This entry comes from a study of blood T cell repertoires in COVID-19. Study in general: Samples of COVID-19 (acute and convalescent) were obtained from the United States, Italy and Spain. Sources were T cells, B-cell-depleted T cells, or PBMCs; the material itself was cDNA or gDNA.

Study processing details: Cell counts per sample came from amplifying reference gene primers. Clones were sequenced by immunoSEQ multiplex PCR, and TCRdb holds only the in-frame ones, with some missing. The V and J calls and clone size are taken from that table; D and trimming were inferred from the DNA. The sample includes about 140,000 clones, approximately 84% of them seen just once. The clonotype was recovered from a human donor in a cohort sampled during active COVID-19. The chain links TRBV7-3 to TRBJ1-3, with no clear D. The specimen was peripheral blood. In nucleotides, the CDR3 is TGTGCCAGCAGCTCTCTCCCGGGAAACACCATATATTTT. Translated, it gives CASSSLPGNTIYF.